The 3 T cell receptor beta chains below all came from one sample that was sequenced in a study of shared clonotypes between healthy human individuals. TCRdb keeps only in-frame clones here, not all; method: immunoSEQ multiplex PCR. This table has about 2.3 million clones, 85% to 95% appearing once. Material: naive CD4+ T cells from PBMCs. Subset reported: CD45RA+ positively selected. The origin of the receptors is a man between 18 and 35 years old in good health. Some clones in this sample may be carry-over from other donors' samples.

This sequence joins TRBV19 and TRBJ2-2; TRBD2 aligns across 13 bases. This CDR3 contains 17 residues. The V and J ends lost 5 bases and 4 bases, in that order; junction bases with no gene match: 7. CDR1 is LNHDA, CDR2 SQIVND, per germline (reference sequence). The CDR3 nucleotides are TGTGCCAGTAGTCCACTAGCGGGAGGGCGATTCACCGGGGAGCTGTTTTTT. Encoded protein: CASSPLAGGRFTGELFF.

V usage is TRBV15 and J usage is TRBJ2-7, with D possibly TRBD2 on 6 matching bases. This CDR3 region has 17 residues. Germline V lookup: CDR1 LNHNV, CDR2 YYDKDF (reference sequence). V was cut by 2 bases and J by 6 bases, with 23 bases left in between. The CDR3 bases are TGTGCCACCAGCAGAACTAGACTCAAGCGGGTCACGGTCGAGCAGTACTTC. Its protein product is CATSRTRLKRVTVEQYF. Looking up the rest from reference TRBV15 and TRBJ2-7 gives the full variable domain: DAMVIQNPRYQVTQFGKPVTLSCSQTLNHNVMYWYQQKSSQAPKLLFHYYDKDFNNEADTPDNFQSRRPNTSFCFLDIRSPGLGDTAMYLCATSRTRLKRVTVEQYFGPGTRLTVT.

The chain employs TRBV6-1 and TRBJ1-1; no definite D call. The V end lost 4 bases, the J end lost 10 bases, and 22 bases lay between the germline ends. Looked up from germline, CDR1 is MNHNS and CDR2 is SASEGT. The CDR3 runs 15 residues. The CDR3 region has the DNA TGTGCCAGCAGTGGAGCGACACGGCCCCCCGGTGGAGCTTTCTTT. Protein product: CASSGATRPPGGAFF.